This TCR beta chain was sequenced in a study of human versus mouse CDR3 diversity and MHC coevolution. Broader study findings: Mice had fewer CDR3 deletions and insertions than humans on average.

Germline V gives CDR1 SGHDT, CDR2 YYEEEE. The ends lost 3 bases at V and 7 bases at J; junction bases unmatched: 5. This CDR3 spans 13 amino acids. In the case of this clone: As yet, its antigen is unknown.

The data were produced by immunoSEQ multiplex PCR, yet TCRdb's version contains in-frame clones alone and is incomplete. The data contain tens of thousands of clones, 90% to 95% of them singletons. The chain is built from TRBV5-6 and TRBJ1-1; TRBD1 matches 8 bases. This sequence was found in a person aged 25 to 75 in good health. Material for sequencing was naive CD4+ T cells from blood. Subset denoted: CD45RO-negative CD62L-positive naive CD4 T cells. CDR3 nucleotide sequence: TGTGCCAGCAGCTCGACAGGGGTTTTTGAAGCTTTCTTT. Translating it yields CASSSTGVFEAFF.